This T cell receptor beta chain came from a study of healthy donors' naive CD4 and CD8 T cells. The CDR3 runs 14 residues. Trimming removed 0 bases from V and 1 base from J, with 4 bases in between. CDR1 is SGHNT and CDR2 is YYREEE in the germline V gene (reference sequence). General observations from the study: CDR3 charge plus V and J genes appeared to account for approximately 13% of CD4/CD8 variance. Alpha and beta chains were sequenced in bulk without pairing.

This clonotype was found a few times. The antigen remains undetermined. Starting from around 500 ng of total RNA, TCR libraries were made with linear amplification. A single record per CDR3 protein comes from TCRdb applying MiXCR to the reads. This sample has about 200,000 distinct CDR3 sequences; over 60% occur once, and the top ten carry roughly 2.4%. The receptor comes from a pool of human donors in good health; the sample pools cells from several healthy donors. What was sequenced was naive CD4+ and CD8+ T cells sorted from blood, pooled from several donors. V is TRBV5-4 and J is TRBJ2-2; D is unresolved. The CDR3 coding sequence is TGTGCCAGCAGCTTGGATGAGAACACCGGGGAGCTGTTTTTT. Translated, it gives CASSLDENTGELFF.